This is a list of T cell receptor beta chains from one sample in a study of blood T cells in healthy people across ages. TCRdb reprocessed the 5' RACE reads with MiXCR, giving one entry per CDR3 protein. The profile shows about 1.1 million distinct CDR3 sequences, under 40% of them singletons. Input material: blood. The origin of the receptors is a man younger than 35 in good health. The CDR3 runs from the conserved cysteine through the conserved F or W. D genes are given only for firm matches. Clone size is given for some rows only: seen once, a few or many times, or a class if the clone is expanded.

v_gene,len,d_gene,j_gene,abundance,CDR3aa,CDR3nt
TRBV7-2,15,.,TRBJ1-1,few,CASSPLTHGDTEAFF,TGTGCCAGCAGCCCTCTGACCCATGGGGACACTGAAGCTTTCTTT
TRBV6-2/TRBV6-3,16,.,TRBJ1-2,.,CASSYPGTRSNYGYTF,TGTGCCAGCAGTTATCCCGGGACAAGGTCCAACTATGGCTACACCTTC
TRBV9,16,.,TRBJ2-3,.,CASSLTPQGSTDTQYF,TGTGCCAGCAGCCTAACCCCACAGGGTAGCACAGATACGCAGTATTTT
TRBV4-3,15,.,TRBJ1-2,many,CASSQDTADNYGYTF,TGCGCCAGCAGCCAAGATACGGCAGATAACTATGGCTACACCTTC
TRBV28,15,.,TRBJ1-6,.,CASSPWSPENSPLHF,TGTGCCAGCAGTCCCTGGTCGCCGGAAAATTCACCCCTCCACTTT
TRBV20-1,13,.,TRBJ2-1,few,CSARDDGANEQFF,TGCAGTGCTAGAGATGACGGGGCGAATGAGCAGTTCTTC
TRBV20-1,13,.,TRBJ2-7,.,CSAEGAGYNEQYF,TGCAGTGCTGAAGGGGCGGGCTACAATGAGCAGTACTTC
TRBV6-1,16,.,TRBJ2-7,.,CASSEDIARWSYEQYF,TGTGCCAGCAGTGAGGATATTGCCAGGTGGTCCTACGAGCAGTACTTC
TRBV30,13,TRBD1,TRBJ1-6,few,CAWRGQGNSPLHF,TGTGCCTGGAGGGGACAGGGGAATTCACCCCTCCACTTT
TRBV10-3,14,TRBD1,TRBJ2-3,few,CAISGQGNTDTQYF,TGTGCCATCAGTGGACAGGGAAACACAGATACGCAGTATTTT
TRBV11-2,15,.,TRBJ2-7,.,CASSLEMGTSYEQYF,TGTGCCAGCAGCTTAGAGATGGGGACCTCCTACGAGCAGTACTTC
TRBV5-1,17,TRBD1,TRBJ2-7,few,CASSSNGISGQNNEQYF,TGCGCCAGCAGCTCGAATGGTATTTCGGGACAGAACAATGAGCAGTACTTC
TRBV7-2,14,TRBD1,TRBJ1-1,many,CASSYDRANTEAFF,TGTGCCAGCAGCTACGACAGGGCGAACACTGAAGCTTTCTTT
TRBV4-3,16,.,TRBJ1-2,.,CASSPGVEGRNYGYTF,TGCGCCAGCAGCCCTGGGGTTGAGGGAAGGAACTATGGCTACACCTTC
TRBV7-2,13,.,TRBJ2-1,few,CASSFSTRNEQFF,TGTGCCAGCAGCTTCTCAACTAGGAATGAGCAGTTCTTC
TRBV5-1,17,TRBD2,TRBJ2-1,.,CASSAEGGRSSYNEQFF,TGCGCCAGCAGCGCGGAGGGAGGGAGATCCTCCTACAATGAGCAGTTCTTC
TRBV9,10,.,TRBJ1-2,few,CASTGRSYTF,TGTGCCAGCACTGGCAGAAGTTACACCTTC
TRBV2,16,.,TRBJ2-7,few,CASSAPIDSVSYEQYF,TGTGCCAGCAGTGCCCCCATCGACAGCGTGAGCTACGAGCAGTACTTC
TRBV11-2,15,.,TRBJ2-5,.,CASSLGADREETQYF,TGTGCCAGCAGCTTAGGTGCGGACAGAGAAGAGACCCAGTACTTC
TRBV14,14,.,TRBJ1-2,.,CASSQDSEAFGYTF,TGTGCCAGCAGCCAAGACTCCGAAGCCTTTGGCTACACCTTC
TRBV25-1,15,TRBD2,TRBJ2-3,few,CASSEYRGVTDTQYF,TGTGCCAGCAGTGAGTACCGGGGGGTCACAGATACGCAGTATTTT
TRBV10-3,13,.,TRBJ2-1,once,CAISEEGDNEQFF,TGTGCCATCAGTGAGGAGGGAGACAATGAGCAGTTCTTC
TRBV6-5,14,TRBD1,TRBJ1-2,few,CASSYQGQGHGYTF,TGTGCCAGCAGTTACCAGGGACAGGGTCATGGCTACACCTTC
TRBV6-5,15,.,TRBJ2-2,.,CASSYRGANTGELFF,TGTGCCAGCAGTTACAGGGGGGCGAACACCGGGGAGCTGTTTTTT
TRBV5-1,16,.,TRBJ1-2,.,CASSSTTFAGGHGYTF,TGCGCCAGCAGTTCCACGACTTTCGCCGGGGGCCATGGCTACACCTTC
TRBV20-1,15,.,TRBJ1-5,.,CSARESGGYNQPQHF,TGCAGTGCTAGAGAATCCGGGGGGTATAATCAGCCCCAGCATTTT
TRBV2,16,TRBD2,TRBJ2-3,.,CASSRRGGLVTDTQYF,TGTGCCAGCAGCCGCCGGGGGGGCTTAGTCACAGATACGCAGTATTTT
TRBV9,16,.,TRBJ2-7,few,CASSGTPTAFSYEQYF,TGTGCCAGCAGCGGTACACCGACAGCATTCTCCTACGAGCAGTACTTC
TRBV19,14,.,TRBJ1-1,.,CASSIGAAKTEAFF,TGTGCCAGTAGTATAGGGGCTGCAAAGACTGAAGCTTTCTTT
TRBV20-1,13,.,TRBJ1-1,.,CSATGYRATEAFF,TGCAGTGCTACCGGATACAGGGCCACTGAAGCTTTCTTT
TRBV4-3,16,.,TRBJ2-7,.,CASSQERESSYNEQYF,TGCGCCAGCAGCCAAGAGCGGGAAAGCTCCTACAATGAGCAGTACTTC
TRBV12-3/TRBV12-4,14,.,TRBJ1-5,few,CASSLVGTNQPQHF,TGTGCCAGCAGTTTGGTTGGCACCAATCAGCCCCAGCATTTT
TRBV12-3/TRBV12-4,17,TRBD1,TRBJ2-3,.,CASGPDRSIIDTDTQYF,TGTGCCAGCGGCCCGGACAGGTCTATTATTGACACAGATACGCAGTATTTT
TRBV4-3,17,.,TRBJ1-2,many,CASSQVMSGRRNYGYTF,TGCGCCAGCAGCCAAGTAATGTCCGGACGACGGAACTATGGCTACACCTTC
TRBV7-2,15,.,TRBJ1-6,.,CASSLGGRVFSPLHF,TGTGCCAGCAGCTTAGGGGGCAGGGTATTTTCACCCCTCCACTTT
TRBV6-1,12,.,TRBJ1-1,few,CAGWAFNPEAFF,TGTGCCGGATGGGCATTCAACCCTGAAGCTTTCTTT
TRBV12-3/TRBV12-4,14,.,TRBJ2-7,few,CASSFDRGGRPQYF,TGTGCCAGCAGTTTCGATAGGGGGGGTCGTCCCCAGTACTTC
TRBV3-1,13,TRBD1,TRBJ1-2,few,CASHRGLGYGYTF,TGTGCCAGCCACAGGGGGCTGGGCTATGGCTACACCTTC
TRBV20-1,15,TRBD2,TRBJ2-3,.,CSARVTSGATDTQYF,TGCAGTGCTAGAGTGACTAGCGGGGCCACAGATACGCAGTATTTT
TRBV7-6,14,.,TRBJ1-1,.,CASSVAGLKDEAFF,TGTGCCAGCAGCGTAGCGGGACTGAAAGACGAAGCTTTCTTT
TRBV6-2/TRBV6-3,13,.,TRBJ1-1,.,CATAPNLNTEAFF,TGTGCCACCGCCCCTAACCTGAACACTGAAGCTTTCTTT
TRBV3-1,13,.,TRBJ1-6,.,CASAYRVNSPLHF,TGTGCCAGCGCGTACAGGGTGAATTCACCCCTCCACTTT
TRBV6-5,12,.,TRBJ1-4,few,CASSYAGGKLFF,TGTGCCAGCAGTTACGCAGGAGGTAAACTGTTTTTT
TRBV7-2,17,.,TRBJ1-5,.,CASSLVGALAGEQPQHF,TGTGCCAGCAGCTTAGTAGGTGCGTTGGCAGGGGAACAGCCCCAGCATTTT
TRBV6-5,15,.,TRBJ2-1,few,CASSYSDSSYNEQFF,TGTGCCAGCAGTTACTCTGACAGCTCCTACAATGAGCAGTTCTTC
TRBV12-3/TRBV12-4,15,.,TRBJ2-3,.,CASSCVSQEGDTQYF,TGTGCCAGCAGTTGTGTTTCGCAGGAGGGTGATACGCAGTATTTT
TRBV2,14,TRBD1,TRBJ1-5,few,CASTAGTGHQPQHF,TGTGCCAGCACCGCCGGGACAGGCCATCAGCCCCAGCATTTT
TRBV5-5,17,TRBD1,TRBJ1-1,.,CASSLRDRGGLGPEAFF,TGTGCCAGCAGCTTAAGGGACAGGGGTGGGTTGGGTCCTGAAGCTTTCTTT
TRBV5-1,13,TRBD1,TRBJ1-1,few,CASRTGMTTEAFF,TGCGCCAGCCGGACAGGGATGACCACTGAAGCTTTCTTT
TRBV5-1,15,TRBD1,TRBJ2-1,few,CASSLEGATYNEQFF,TGCGCCAGCAGCTTGGAGGGGGCCACCTACAATGAGCAGTTCTTC
TRBV20-1,13,TRBD1,TRBJ1-4,.,CSAYRGSGEKLFF,TGCAGTGCTTACAGGGGATCTGGTGAAAAACTGTTTTTT
TRBV21-1,22,.,TRBJ1-5,.,CASSNPSSGSVAGAESNQPQHF,TGTGCCAGCAGCAACCCCTCTTCCGGTTCGGTGGCGGGGGCCGAGAGCAATCAGCCCCAGCATTTT
TRBV4-1,16,.,TRBJ2-3,few,CASSQAGIRGTDTQYF,TGCGCCAGCAGCCAAGCAGGCATTAGGGGCACAGATACGCAGTATTTT
TRBV4-3,17,TRBD2,TRBJ2-1,few,CASSQSPAGGSYNEQFF,TGCGCCAGCAGCCAATCCCCAGCGGGGGGGTCCTACAATGAGCAGTTCTTC